This T cell receptor beta chain was sequenced during a study of T cell responses to AZD1222 COVID-19 vaccine. Study-wide background: Second-dose intervals of approximately 4 or approximately 12 weeks were pooled.

Points from the study as a whole: The donor group comprised mostly white British people and more females; the analysis possibly underestimated clonal diversity. Compared with day 0, the breadth and depth of the Spike-specific TCR repertoire rose significantly after two doses of AZD1222. Baseline testing showed seropositivity in only five or six AZD1222 recipients.

A note on this clone: Its matching antigen is unknown.

The CDR3 contains 15 residues. Germline V CDR1 and CDR2: MDHEN, SYDVKM. The junction had 6 bases not matched to a gene; V was cut back by 6 bases and J by 3 bases. TCRdb keeps only in-frame clones here, not all; method: immunoSEQ multiplex PCR. Of roughly 160,000 clones listed, 85% to 95% were seen once; the top ten hold more than 0.8%. This receptor was taken from an adult in good health. The specimen comprised peripheral blood, sampled on day 0 of AZD1222 vaccination. The chain links TRBV28 to TRBJ1-5; the match to TRBD1 covers 9 bases. The CDR3 sequence is CASSSQGAPNQPQHF. The DNA for the CDR3 is TGTGCCAGCAGCTCACAGGGGGCCCCCAATCAGCCCCAGCATTTT. Based on the CDR3 plus reference TRBV28 and TRBJ1-5, the full variable domain is DVKVTQSSRYLVKRTGEKVFLECVQDMDHENMFWYRQDPGLGLRLIYFSYDVKMKEKGDIPEGYSVSREKKERFSLILESASTNQTSMYLCASSSQGAPNQPQHFGDGTRLSIL.